This TCR beta chain was observed in a study of response to subunit inactivated influenza vaccine. CDR1 LGHNA and CDR2 YNFKEQ come from the germline V gene. The CDR3 has 16 amino acids. Trimming removed 4 bases at V and 4 bases at J, with 18 bases between. TCRdb recomputed calls from the RT-PCR reads with MiXCR, one row per CDR3 protein. The table records around 790,000 distinct CDR3 sequences, 21% of them present only once. This clonotype was observed a few times. Material: PBMCs from blood, obtained 5 days after vaccination. The gene calls are TRBV4-2 and TRBJ2-3; D tentatively fits TRBD1 or TRBD2 (5 bases each). The clonotype comes from a man aged 50 to 60 who received an inactivated influenza vaccine. The chain's CDR3 is CASSPEPGPPPDTQYF. CDR3 nucleotides: TGTGCCAGCAGCCCGGAACCGGGACCCCCCCCAGATACGCAGTATTTT.